This T cell receptor (beta chain) was obtained from a study of cytomegalovirus exposure and HLA in healthy donors. Details on this clone: The antigen is unknown.

General study findings and limits: Roughly uniform depth of sequencing across donors was assumed in presence/absence analyses. CMV serostatus alone was available as immune exposure information. In vitro, three CMV-associated chains proved specific for CMV antigens.

PCR primers comprised 60 Vbeta and 13 Jbeta primers. Assay used: immunoSEQ multiplex PCR; TCRdb lists only in-frame clones, some missing. The data hold 75,000 to 100,000 clones, with roughly 76% observed a single time. The V gene lost 5 bases and the J gene lost 5 bases, with 12 bases spanning the gap. The CDR3 consists of 13 residues. From germline, CDR1 is SEHNR and CDR2 FQNEAQ (reference sequence). The material sequenced was PBMCs. The TCR comes from a female donor in good health and CMV-seronegative. The gene calls are TRBV7-9 and TRBJ1-1; D is unclear. The CDR3 DNA is TGTGCCAGCAGCCCGCGAGGAAATACTGAAGCTTTCTTT. This sequence encodes CASSPRGNTEAFF. Looking up the rest from reference TRBV7-9 and TRBJ1-1 gives the full variable domain: DTGVSQNPRHKITKRGQNVTFRCDPISEHNRLYWYRQTLGQGPEFLTYFQNEAQLEKSRLLSDRFSAERPKGSFSTLEIQRTEQGDSAMYLCASSPRGNTEAFFGQGTRLTVV.